The sequence of this T cell receptor (beta chain) was determined in a study of blood T cell repertoires in COVID-19. Study-wide background: The United States, Italy and Spain supplied acute and convalescent COVID-19 samples.

Using immunoSEQ multiplex PCR, the repertoire was profiled, and TCRdb retains in-frame clones only, with some absent. The sample consists of some 200,000 clones, approximately 90% of them appearing once. Germline CDR1 KGHDR, CDR2 SFDVKD. Trimming stripped 0 bases from V and 2 bases from J, with 11 bases between. This CDR3 contains 16 residues. The origin of this receptor is a man between 45 and 60 years old with acute or convalescent COVID-19. The chain joins TRBV24-1 to TRBJ2-3; tentatively, D is TRBD1 (5 bases). Sequencing was performed on peripheral blood. CDR3 loop: CATSDLVTGATDTQYF. The CDR3 region has the DNA TGTGCCACCAGTGATTTGGTCACAGGAGCCACAGATACGCAGTATTTT.